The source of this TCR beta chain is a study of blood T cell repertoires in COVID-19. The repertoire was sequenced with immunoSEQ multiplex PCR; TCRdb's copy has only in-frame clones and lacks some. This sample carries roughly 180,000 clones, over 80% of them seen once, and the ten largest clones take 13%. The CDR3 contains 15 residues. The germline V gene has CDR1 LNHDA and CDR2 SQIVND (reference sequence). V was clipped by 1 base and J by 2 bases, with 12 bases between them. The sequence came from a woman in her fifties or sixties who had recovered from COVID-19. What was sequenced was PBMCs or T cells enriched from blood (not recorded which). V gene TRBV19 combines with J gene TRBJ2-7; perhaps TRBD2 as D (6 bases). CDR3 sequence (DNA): TGTGCCAGTAGTATAGCGGGGAGGCAAGCCTACGAGCAGTACTTC. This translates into CASSIAGRQAYEQYF. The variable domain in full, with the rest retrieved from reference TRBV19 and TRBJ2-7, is DGGITQSPKYLFRKEGQNVTLSCEQNLNHDAMYWYRQDPGQGLRLIYYSQIVNDFQKGDIAEGYSVSREKKESFPLTVTSAQKNPTAFYLCASSIAGRQAYEQYFGPGTRLTVT.